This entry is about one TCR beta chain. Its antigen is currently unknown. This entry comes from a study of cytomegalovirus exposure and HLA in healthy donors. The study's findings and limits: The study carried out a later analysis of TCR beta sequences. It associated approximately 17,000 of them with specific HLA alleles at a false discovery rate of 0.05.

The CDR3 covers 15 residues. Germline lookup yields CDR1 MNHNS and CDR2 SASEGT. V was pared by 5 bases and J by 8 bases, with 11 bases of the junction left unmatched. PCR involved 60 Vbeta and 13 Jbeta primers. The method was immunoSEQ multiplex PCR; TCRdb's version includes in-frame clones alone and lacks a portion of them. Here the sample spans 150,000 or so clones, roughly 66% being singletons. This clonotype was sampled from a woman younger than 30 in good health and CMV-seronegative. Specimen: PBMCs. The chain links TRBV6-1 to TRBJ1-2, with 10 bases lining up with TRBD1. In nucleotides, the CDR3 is TGTGCCAGCAGTCCCCGGGACAGGGGCCGAATGGGCTACACCTTC. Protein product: CASSPRDRGRMGYTF.